One sample yielded the 5 T cell receptor beta chains listed below, sequenced in a study of cytomegalovirus exposure and HLA in healthy donors. Use of 60 Vbeta and 13 Jbeta primers characterized the PCR. Only in-frame clones appear in the TCRdb table, and some are missing; sequencing was by immunoSEQ multiplex PCR. The table has approximately 56,000 clones, 55% to 80% seen once. The sequencing input was PBMCs. These receptors were obtained from a woman aged 45-60 years in good health and CMV-seropositive.

The V call is TRBV5-6, the J call TRBJ2-5; TRBD2 aligns across 10 bases. From germline, CDR1 is SGHDT and CDR2 YYEEEE. J gave up 3 bases and V 3 bases, and 5 bases lay outside the gene matches. The CDR3 sequence is 15 residues long. The CDR3 spells CASSSGLAVKETQYF. The CDR3 DNA sequence: TGTGCCAGCAGCTCAGGACTAGCGGTGAAAGAGACCCAGTACTTC.

This chain uses TRBV7-9 with TRBJ1-2; D possibly corresponds to TRBD1 (6 bases). Trimming left V 10 bases short and J 7 bases short, with 19 bases between. Germline V CDR1 and CDR2: SEHNR, FQNEAQ (reference sequence). The CDR3 contains 13 residues. The CDR3 sequence: CATRDTRGLGYTF. CDR3 sequence (DNA): TGTGCCACCCGGGACACCCGAGGCCTTGGCTACACCTTC.

The V gene is TRBV15, the J gene TRBJ1-2; D might be TRBD1 (6 bases). CDR3 length equals 17 residues. With 0 bases removed from V and 5 bases from J, the gap between germline ends came to 19 bases. Germline V gene data show CDR1 as LNHNV and CDR2 as YYDKDF (reference sequence). For the CDR3, the DNA is TGTGCCACCAGCAGAGATCGTCTATCAGGGGTTGGGTATGGCTACACCTTC. This codes for CATSRDRLSGVGYGYTF.

The gene calls are TRBV6-5 and TRBJ1-1, with D possibly TRBD1 on 6 matching bases. The CDR3 length is 15 residues. Germline V CDR1 and CDR2: MNHEY, SVGAGI. The V and J ends lost 4 bases and 5 bases respectively, with 17 bases between them. The CDR3 protein is CASSFSQGSSTEAFF. The CDR3, as DNA: TGTGCCAGCAGTTTTTCACAGGGAAGTAGTACTGAAGCTTTCTTT.

The chain uses TRBV15 and TRBJ2-7, with D perhaps matching TRBD1 (6 bases). V gave up 3 bases and J gave up 2 bases, with 17 bases separating them. Germline assignment: CDR1 LNHNV and CDR2 YYDKDF (reference sequence). The length of the CDR3 is 16 residues. The CDR3 DNA follows: TGTGCCACCAGCAGGCCTCGGGGCAGGGGCGCCTACGAGCAGTACTTC. As protein: CATSRPRGRGAYEQYF. Full variable domain (remainder filled in from reference TRBV15 and TRBJ2-7): DAMVIQNPRYQVTQFGKPVTLSCSQTLNHNVMYWYQQKSSQAPKLLFHYYDKDFNNEADTPDNFQSRRPNTSFCFLDIRSPGLGDTAMYLCATSRPRGRGAYEQYFGPGTRLTVT.